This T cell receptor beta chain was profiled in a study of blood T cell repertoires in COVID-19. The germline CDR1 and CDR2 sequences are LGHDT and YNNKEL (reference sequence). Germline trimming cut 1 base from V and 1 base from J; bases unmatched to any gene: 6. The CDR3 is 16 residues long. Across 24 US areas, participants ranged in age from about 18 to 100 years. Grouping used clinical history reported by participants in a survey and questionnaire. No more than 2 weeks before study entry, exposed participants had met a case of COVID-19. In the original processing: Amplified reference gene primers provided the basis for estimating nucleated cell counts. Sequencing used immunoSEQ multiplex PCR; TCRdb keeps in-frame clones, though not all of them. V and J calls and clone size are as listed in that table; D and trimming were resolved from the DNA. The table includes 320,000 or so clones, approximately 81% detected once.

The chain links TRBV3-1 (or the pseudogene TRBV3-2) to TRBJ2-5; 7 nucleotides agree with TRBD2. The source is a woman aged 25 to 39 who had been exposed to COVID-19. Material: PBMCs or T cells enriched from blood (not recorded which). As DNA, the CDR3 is TGTGCCAGCAGCCAAGGGGGAGCGGGGTTCCAAGAGACCCAGTACTTC. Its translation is CASSQGGAGFQETQYF.